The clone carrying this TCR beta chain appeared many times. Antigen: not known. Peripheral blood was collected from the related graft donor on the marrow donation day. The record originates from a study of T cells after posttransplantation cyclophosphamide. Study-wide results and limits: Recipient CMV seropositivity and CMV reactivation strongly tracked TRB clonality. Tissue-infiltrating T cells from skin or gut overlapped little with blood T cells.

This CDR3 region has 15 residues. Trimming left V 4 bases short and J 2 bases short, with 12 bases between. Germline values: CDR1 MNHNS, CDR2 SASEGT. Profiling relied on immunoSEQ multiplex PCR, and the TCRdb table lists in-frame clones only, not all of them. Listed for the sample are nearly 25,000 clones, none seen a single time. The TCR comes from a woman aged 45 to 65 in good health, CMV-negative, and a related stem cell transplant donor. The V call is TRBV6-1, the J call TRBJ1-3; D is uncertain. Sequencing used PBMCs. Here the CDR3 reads CASSAGERPGNTIYF. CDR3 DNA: TGTGCCAGCAGTGCGGGAGAGCGACCTGGAAACACCATATATTTT.